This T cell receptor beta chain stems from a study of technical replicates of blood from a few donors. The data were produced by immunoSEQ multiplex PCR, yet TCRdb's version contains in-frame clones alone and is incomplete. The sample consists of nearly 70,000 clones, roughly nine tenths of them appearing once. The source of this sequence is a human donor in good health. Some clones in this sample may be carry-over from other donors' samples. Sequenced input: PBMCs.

The CDR3 sequence: CASSLISGVNTGELFF. The CDR3 DNA is TGTGCCAGCAGCTTAATTAGCGGGGTCAACACCGGGGAGCTGTTTTTT. The rearrangement joins TRBV7-2 to TRBJ2-2; TRBD2 matches 8 bases. From germline, CDR1 is SGHTA and CDR2 FQGNSA. V shed 2 bases, J shed 2 bases, and the junction held 4 bases outside the gene matches. This CDR3 is built from 16 residues.